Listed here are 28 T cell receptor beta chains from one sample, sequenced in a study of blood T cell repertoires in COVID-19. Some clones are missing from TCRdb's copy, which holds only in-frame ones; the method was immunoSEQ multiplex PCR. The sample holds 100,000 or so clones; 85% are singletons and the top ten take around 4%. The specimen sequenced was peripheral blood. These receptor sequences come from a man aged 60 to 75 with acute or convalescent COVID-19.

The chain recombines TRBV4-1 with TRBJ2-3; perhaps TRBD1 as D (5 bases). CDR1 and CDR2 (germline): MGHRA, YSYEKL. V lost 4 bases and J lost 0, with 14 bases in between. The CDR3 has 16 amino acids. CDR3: CASSPTPQASTDTQYF. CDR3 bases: TGCGCCAGCAGCCCTACCCCACAGGCTAGCACAGATACGCAGTATTTT.

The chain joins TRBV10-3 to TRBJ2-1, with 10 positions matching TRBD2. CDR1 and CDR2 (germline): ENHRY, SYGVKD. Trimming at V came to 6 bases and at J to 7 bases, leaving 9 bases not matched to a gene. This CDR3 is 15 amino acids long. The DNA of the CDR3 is TGTGCCATCAGGACCGGGACTAGCGAAGGGAATGAGCAGTTCTTC. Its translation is CAIRTGTSEGNEQFF.

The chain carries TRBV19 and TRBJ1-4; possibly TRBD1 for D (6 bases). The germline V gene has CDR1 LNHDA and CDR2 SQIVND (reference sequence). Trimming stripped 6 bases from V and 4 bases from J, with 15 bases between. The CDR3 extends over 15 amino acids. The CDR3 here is CASRDSGTSNEKLFF. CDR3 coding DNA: TGTGCCAGTAGAGACTCCGGGACAAGTAATGAAAAACTGTTTTTT.

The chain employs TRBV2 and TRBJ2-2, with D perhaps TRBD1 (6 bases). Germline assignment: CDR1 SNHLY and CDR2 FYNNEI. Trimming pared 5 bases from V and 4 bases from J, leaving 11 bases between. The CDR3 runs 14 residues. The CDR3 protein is CASSSGQTTGELFF. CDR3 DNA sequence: TGTGCCAGCAGTTCTGGACAGACCACCGGGGAGCTGTTTTTT.

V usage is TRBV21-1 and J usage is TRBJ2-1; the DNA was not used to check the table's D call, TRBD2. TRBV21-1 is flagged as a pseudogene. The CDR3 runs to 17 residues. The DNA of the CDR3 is TGTGCCAGCAGCACGCCCCTGGGCGGGAGGGGGTACAATGAGCAGTTCTTC. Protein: CASSTPLGGRGYNEQFF.

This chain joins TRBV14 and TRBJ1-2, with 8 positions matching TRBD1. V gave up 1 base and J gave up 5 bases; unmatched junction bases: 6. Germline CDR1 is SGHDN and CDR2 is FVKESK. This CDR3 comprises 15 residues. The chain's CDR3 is CASSQAGTGLYGYTF. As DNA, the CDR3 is TGTGCCAGCAGCCAAGCCGGGACAGGCCTATATGGCTACACCTTC. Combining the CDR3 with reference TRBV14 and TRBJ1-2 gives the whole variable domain EAGVTQFPSHSVIEKGQTVTLRCDPISGHDNLYWYRRVMGKEIKFLLHFVKESKQDESGMPNNRFLAERTGGTYSTLKVQPAELEDSGVYFCASSQAGTGLYGYTFGSGTRLTVV.

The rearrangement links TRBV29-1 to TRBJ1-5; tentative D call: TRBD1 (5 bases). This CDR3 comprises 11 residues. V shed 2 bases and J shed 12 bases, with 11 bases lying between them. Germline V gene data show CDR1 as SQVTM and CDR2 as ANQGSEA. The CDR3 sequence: CSVESPQGQHF. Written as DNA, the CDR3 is TGCAGCGTTGAAAGTCCTCAGGGCCAGCATTTT.

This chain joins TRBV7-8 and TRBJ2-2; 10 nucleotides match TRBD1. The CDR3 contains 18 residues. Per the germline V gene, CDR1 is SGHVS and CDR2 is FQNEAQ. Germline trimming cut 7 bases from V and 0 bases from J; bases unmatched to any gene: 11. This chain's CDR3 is CASIPGTGATPNTGELFF. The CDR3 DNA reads TGTGCCAGCATCCCCGGGACAGGGGCTACACCGAACACCGGGGAGCTGTTTTTT. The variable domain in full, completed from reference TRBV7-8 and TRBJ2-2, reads GAGVSQSPRYKVAKRGQDVALRCDPISGHVSLFWYQQALGQGPEFLTYFQNEAQLDKSGLPSDRFFAERPEGSVSTLKIQRTQQEDSAVYLCASIPGTGATPNTGELFFGEGSRLTVL.

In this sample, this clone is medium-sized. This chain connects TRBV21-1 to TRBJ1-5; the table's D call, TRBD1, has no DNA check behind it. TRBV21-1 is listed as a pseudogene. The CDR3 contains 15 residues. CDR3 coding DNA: TGTGCCAGCAGCCTTAAGACAGGCTGGAATCAGCCCCAGCATTTT. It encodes CASSLKTGWNQPQHF.

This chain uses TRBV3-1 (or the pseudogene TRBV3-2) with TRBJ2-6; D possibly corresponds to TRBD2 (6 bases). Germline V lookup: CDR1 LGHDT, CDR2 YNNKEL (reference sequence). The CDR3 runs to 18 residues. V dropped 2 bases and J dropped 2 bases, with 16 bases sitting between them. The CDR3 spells CASSQNTERAAGANVLTF. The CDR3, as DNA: TGTGCCAGCAGCCAAAATACAGAGCGGGCAGCTGGGGCCAACGTCCTGACTTTC.

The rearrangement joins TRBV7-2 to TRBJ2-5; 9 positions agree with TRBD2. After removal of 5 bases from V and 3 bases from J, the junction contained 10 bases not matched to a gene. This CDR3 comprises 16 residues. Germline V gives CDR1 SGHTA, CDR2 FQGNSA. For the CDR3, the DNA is TGTGCCAGCAGCCCAGTGGGGCGGGGGGGCAAAGAGACCCAGTACTTC. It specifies CASSPVGRGGKETQYF.

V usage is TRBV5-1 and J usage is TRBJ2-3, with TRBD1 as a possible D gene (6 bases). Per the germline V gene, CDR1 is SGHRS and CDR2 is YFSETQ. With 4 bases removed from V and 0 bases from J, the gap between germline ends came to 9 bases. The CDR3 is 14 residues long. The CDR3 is CASSPGTSTDTQYF. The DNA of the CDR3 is TGCGCCAGCAGCCCCGGGACAAGCACAGATACGCAGTATTTT.

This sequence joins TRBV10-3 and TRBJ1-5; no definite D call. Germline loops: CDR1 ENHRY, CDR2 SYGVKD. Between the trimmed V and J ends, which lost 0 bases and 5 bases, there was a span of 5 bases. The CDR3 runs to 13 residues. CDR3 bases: TGTGCCATCAGTGAGTCGAGGGATCAGCCCCAGCATTTT. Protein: CAISESRDQPQHF.

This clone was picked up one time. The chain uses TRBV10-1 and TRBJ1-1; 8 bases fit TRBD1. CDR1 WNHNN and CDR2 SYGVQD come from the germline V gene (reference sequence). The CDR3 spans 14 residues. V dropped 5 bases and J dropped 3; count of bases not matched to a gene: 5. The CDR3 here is CASSPRGLDTEAFF. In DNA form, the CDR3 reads TGCGCCAGCAGTCCCAGGGGGCTAGACACTGAAGCTTTCTTT.

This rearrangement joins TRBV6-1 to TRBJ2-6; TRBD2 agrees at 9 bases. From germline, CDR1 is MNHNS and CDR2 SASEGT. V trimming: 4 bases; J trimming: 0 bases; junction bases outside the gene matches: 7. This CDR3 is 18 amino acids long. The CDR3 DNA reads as TGTGCCAGCAGTGCAACAACGCGGGGGGGCTCTGGGGCCAACGTCCTGACTTTC. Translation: CASSATTRGGSGANVLTF.

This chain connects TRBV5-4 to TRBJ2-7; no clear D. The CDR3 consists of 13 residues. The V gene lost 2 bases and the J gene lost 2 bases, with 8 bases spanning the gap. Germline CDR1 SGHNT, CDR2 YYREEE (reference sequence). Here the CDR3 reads CASSLASTYEQYF. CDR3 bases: TGTGCCAGCAGCTTAGCGTCAACCTACGAGCAGTACTTC.

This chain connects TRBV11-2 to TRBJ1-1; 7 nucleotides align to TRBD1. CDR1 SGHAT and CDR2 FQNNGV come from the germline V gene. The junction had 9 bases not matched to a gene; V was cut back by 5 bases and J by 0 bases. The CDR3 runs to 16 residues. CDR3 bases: TGTGCCAGCAGCCCACAGGGGAGTAGGATGAACACTGAAGCTTTCTTT. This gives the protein CASSPQGSRMNTEAFF. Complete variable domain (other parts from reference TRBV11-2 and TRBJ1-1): EAGVAQSPRYKIIEKRQSVAFWCNPISGHATLYWYQQILGQGPKLLIQFQNNGVVDDSQLPKDRFSAERLKGVDSTLKIQPAKLEDSAVYLCASSPQGSRMNTEAFFGQGTRLTVV.

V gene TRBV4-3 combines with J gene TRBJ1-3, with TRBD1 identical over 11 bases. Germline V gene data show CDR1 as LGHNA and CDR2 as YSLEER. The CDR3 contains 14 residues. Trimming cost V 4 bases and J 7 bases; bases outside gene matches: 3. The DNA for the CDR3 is TGCGCCAGCAGCCTCGGGACAGGGGGTAACACCATATATTTT. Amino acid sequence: CASSLGTGGNTIYF.

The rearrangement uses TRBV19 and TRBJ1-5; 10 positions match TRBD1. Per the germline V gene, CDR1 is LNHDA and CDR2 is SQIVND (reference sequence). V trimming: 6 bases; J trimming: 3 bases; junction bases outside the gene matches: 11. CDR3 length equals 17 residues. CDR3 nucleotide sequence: TGTGCCAGTAGCCGGGACAGGGACAGGGGCATCAATCAGCCCCAGCATTTT. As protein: CASSRDRDRGINQPQHF.

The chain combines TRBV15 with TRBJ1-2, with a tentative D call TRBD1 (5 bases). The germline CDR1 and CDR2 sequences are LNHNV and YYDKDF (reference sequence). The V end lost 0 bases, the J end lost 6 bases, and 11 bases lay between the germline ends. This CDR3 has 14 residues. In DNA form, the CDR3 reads TGTGCCACCAGCAGAGATTTGGGGGGGGATGGCTACACCTTC. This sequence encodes CATSRDLGGDGYTF.

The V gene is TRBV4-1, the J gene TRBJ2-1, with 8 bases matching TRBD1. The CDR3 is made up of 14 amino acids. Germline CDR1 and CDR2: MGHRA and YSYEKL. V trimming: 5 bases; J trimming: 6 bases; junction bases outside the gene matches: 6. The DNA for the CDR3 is TGCGCCAGCAGCGGATCGGGACAGGCCAATGAGCAGTTCTTC. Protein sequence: CASSGSGQANEQFF.

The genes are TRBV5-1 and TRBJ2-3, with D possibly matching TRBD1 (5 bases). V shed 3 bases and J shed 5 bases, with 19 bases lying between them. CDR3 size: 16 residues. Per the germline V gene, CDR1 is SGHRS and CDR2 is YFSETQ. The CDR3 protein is CASSWKGAPIEDTQYF. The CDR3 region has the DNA TGCGCCAGCAGCTGGAAAGGGGCGCCGATTGAAGATACGCAGTATTTT.

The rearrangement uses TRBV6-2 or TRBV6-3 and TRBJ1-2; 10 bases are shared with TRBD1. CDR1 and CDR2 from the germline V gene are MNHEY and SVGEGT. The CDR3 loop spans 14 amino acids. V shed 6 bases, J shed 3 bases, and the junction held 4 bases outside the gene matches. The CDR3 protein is CASSRGQGYYGYTF. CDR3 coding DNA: TGTGCCAGCAGCCGGGGACAGGGGTACTATGGCTACACCTTC.

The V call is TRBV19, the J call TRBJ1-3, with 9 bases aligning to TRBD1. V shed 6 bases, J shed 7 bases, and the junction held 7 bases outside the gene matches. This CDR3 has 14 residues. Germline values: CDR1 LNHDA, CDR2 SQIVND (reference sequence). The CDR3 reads CASRGTGRRNTIYF. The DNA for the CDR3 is TGTGCCAGTAGGGGGACAGGGAGAAGGAACACCATATATTTT.

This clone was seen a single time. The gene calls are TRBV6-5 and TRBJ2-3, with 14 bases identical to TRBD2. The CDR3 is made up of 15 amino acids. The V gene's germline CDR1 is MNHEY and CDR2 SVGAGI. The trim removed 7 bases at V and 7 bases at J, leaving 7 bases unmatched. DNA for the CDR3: TGTGCCAGCAACCGACTAGCGGGGGGGTCTCATACGCAGTATTTT. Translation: CASNRLAGGSHTQYF.

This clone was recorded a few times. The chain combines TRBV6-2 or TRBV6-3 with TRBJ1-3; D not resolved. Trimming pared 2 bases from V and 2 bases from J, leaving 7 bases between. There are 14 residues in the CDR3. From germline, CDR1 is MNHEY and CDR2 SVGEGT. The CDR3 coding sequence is TGTGCCAGCAGTTACAGAGAGGCTGGAAACACCATATATTTT. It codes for CASSYREAGNTIYF.

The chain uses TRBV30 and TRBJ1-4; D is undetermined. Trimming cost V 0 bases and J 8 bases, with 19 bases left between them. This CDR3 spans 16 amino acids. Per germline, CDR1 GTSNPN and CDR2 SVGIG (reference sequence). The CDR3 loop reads CAWSVPLTVHGEKLFF. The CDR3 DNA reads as TGTGCCTGGAGTGTACCTCTCACGGTCCACGGGGAAAAACTGTTTTTT. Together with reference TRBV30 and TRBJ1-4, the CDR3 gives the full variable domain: SQTIHQWPATLVQPVGSPLSLECTVEGTSNPNLYWYRQAAGRGLQLLFYSVGIGQISSEVPQNLSASRPQDRQFILSSKKLLLSDSGFYLCAWSVPLTVHGEKLFFGSGTQLSVL.

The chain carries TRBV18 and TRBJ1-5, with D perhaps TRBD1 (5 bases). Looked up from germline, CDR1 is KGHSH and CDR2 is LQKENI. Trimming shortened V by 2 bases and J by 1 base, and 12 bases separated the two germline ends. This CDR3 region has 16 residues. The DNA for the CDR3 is TGTGCCAGCTCACCAGGACAACGCTTGAGCAATCAGCCCCAGCATTTT. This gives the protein CASSPGQRLSNQPQHF.